The 26 T cell receptor beta chains given below trace back to one sample, sequenced in a study of blood T cell repertoires in COVID-19. Data came from immunoSEQ multiplex PCR; TCRdb stores just in-frame clones and leaves some out. This table has roughly 220,000 clones, 80% to 90% appearing once. The sequenced sample consisted of PBMCs or T cells enriched from blood (not recorded which). These receptor sequences come from a young woman in a cohort exposed to, infected with or recovered from COVID-19 (not recorded which).

The CDR3 region is CASSLSRDTEAFF. The CDR3 DNA reads TGTGCCAGCAGCCTTTCGAGGGATACTGAAGCTTTCTTT. The V call is TRBV2, the J call TRBJ1-1; D call uncertain. The germline CDR1 and CDR2 sequences are SNHLY and FYNNEI. V lost 6 bases to trimming and J lost 5 bases, with 13 bases between them. The CDR3 spans 13 residues.

The chain employs TRBV19 and TRBJ2-7; 7 nucleotides agree with TRBD2. This CDR3 has 15 amino acids. Germline V gene sequence: CDR1 LNHDA, CDR2 SQIVND (reference sequence). V shed 1 base, J shed 0 bases, and the junction held 3 bases outside the gene matches. CDR3 DNA: TGTGCCAGTAGTATAGGAAGCGGGAACTCCTACGAGCAGTACTTC. Translated: CASSIGSGNSYEQYF.

The chain joins TRBV5-5 to TRBJ2-1; TRBD1 aligns across 9 bases. The CDR3 is 14 residues long. Trimming cost V 4 bases and J 5 bases; bases outside gene matches: 4. Germline CDR1 reads SGHKS; CDR2 reads YYEKEE (reference sequence). CDR3 region: CASSGTGYHNEQFF. The CDR3 DNA sequence: TGTGCCAGCAGCGGGACAGGGTACCACAATGAGCAGTTCTTC.

The rearrangement joins TRBV5-6 to TRBJ2-7; 8 positions match TRBD2. The CDR3 is 13 residues long. The germline V gene has CDR1 SGHDT and CDR2 YYEEEE. Trimming at V came to 1 base and at J to 6 bases, leaving 3 bases not matched to a gene. The CDR3 is CASSLRGGREQYF. In nucleotides, the CDR3 is TGTGCCAGCAGCTTGCGGGGGGGCCGCGAGCAGTACTTC. Together with reference TRBV5-6 and TRBJ2-7, the CDR3 gives the full variable domain: DAGVTQSPTHLIKTRGQQVTLRCSPKSGHDTVSWYQQALGQGPQFIFQYYEEEERQRGNFPDRFSGHQFPNYSSELNVNALLLGDSALYLCASSLRGGREQYFGPGTRLTVT.

The V and J genes are TRBV5-1 and TRBJ2-7; 7 positions agree with TRBD2. The CDR3 has 16 amino acids. Germline-derived CDR1 and CDR2 are SGHRS and YFSETQ. The junction had 9 bases not matched to a gene; V was cut back by 0 bases and J by 3 bases. CDR3 amino acids: CASSLDSREGSYEQYF. The CDR3 DNA is TGCGCCAGCAGCTTGGACAGCAGGGAGGGGAGCTACGAGCAGTACTTC.

V usage is TRBV28 and J usage is TRBJ1-3; D remains unclear. This CDR3 has 15 residues. Germline V gives CDR1 MDHEN, CDR2 SYDVKM. V lost 3 bases and J 4 bases, leaving 13 bases between the germline ends. In DNA form, the CDR3 reads TGTGCCAGCAGTTTGTCCCCCGGAGGGGGAAACACCATATATTTT. Protein product: CASSLSPGGGNTIYF.

The CDR3 is CASSQGDRGRGGANVLTF. In nucleotides, the CDR3 is TGTGCCAGCAGCCAAGGAGACAGGGGGCGCGGAGGGGCCAACGTCCTGACTTTC. The chain has TRBV3-1 (or the pseudogene TRBV3-2) and TRBJ2-6, with 10 bases aligning to TRBD1. Germline CDR1 is LGHDT and CDR2 is YNNKEL (reference sequence). This CDR3 contains 18 residues. V lost 1 base to trimming and J lost 4 bases; unmatched junction nucleotides: 7.

This rearrangement joins TRBV13 to TRBJ1-1; D gene uncertain. The CDR3 is 13 residues long. From germline, CDR1 is PRHDT and CDR2 FYEKMQ (reference sequence). The germline V and J ends were trimmed by 0 bases and 4 bases, with 6 bases remaining between them. CDR3 region: CASSLGRRTEAFF. As DNA, the CDR3 is TGTGCCAGCAGCTTAGGGCGGCGCACTGAAGCTTTCTTT.

This clone was recorded only once. The chain combines TRBV25-1 with TRBJ1-2; possibly TRBD1 for D (5 bases). The germline CDR1 and CDR2 sequences are MGHDK and SYGVNS. Trimming took 0 bases from V and 3 from J, leaving 11 bases between them. The CDR3 has 15 amino acids. In DNA, the CDR3 is TGTGCCAGCAGTGAATATACAGGTGGGGACTATGGCTACACCTTC. It encodes CASSEYTGGDYGYTF.

This clone was counted once. The chain links TRBV10-3 to TRBJ1-4; no clear D gene. Trimming took off 0 bases at V and 0 bases at J, with 5 bases between the two ends. CDR1 ENHRY and CDR2 SYGVKD come from the germline V gene. This CDR3 region has 15 residues. This chain's CDR3 is CAISESGTTNEKLFF. The CDR3, as DNA: TGTGCCATCAGTGAGTCCGGGACAACTAATGAAAAACTGTTTTTT.

The chain combines TRBV3-1 (or the pseudogene TRBV3-2) with TRBJ1-4; the D gene is possibly TRBD1 (6 bases). Trimming cost V 4 bases and J 10 bases, with 22 bases left between them. This CDR3 comprises 16 residues. The germline CDR1 and CDR2 sequences are LGHDT and YNNKEL (reference sequence). In nucleotides, the CDR3 is TGTGCCAGCAGCCTCATGAACTCAGGGGATTACGGAAAACTGTTTTTT. This encodes CASSLMNSGDYGKLFF.

This clone appeared a few times. This chain uses TRBV7-3 with TRBJ2-1; weak D call: TRBD2 (6 bases). There are 14 residues in the CDR3. The germline V and J ends were trimmed by 5 bases and 4 bases, with 12 bases remaining between them. CDR1 and CDR2 (germline): SGHTA, FQGTGA. CDR3 coding DNA: TGTGCCAGCAGCCCCGGGACTCCATACAATGAGCAGTTCTTC. Translating gives CASSPGTPYNEQFF.

The gene calls are TRBV24-1 and TRBJ2-1; D is unclear. The CDR3 is made up of 15 amino acids. Trimming left V 1 base short and J 6 bases short, with 12 bases between. Germline CDR1 and CDR2: KGHDR and SFDVKD. This CDR3 reads CATSDFGSEANEQFF. For the CDR3, the DNA is TGTGCCACCAGTGATTTCGGTAGTGAAGCCAATGAGCAGTTCTTC.

The chain combines TRBV3-1 (or the pseudogene TRBV3-2) with TRBJ1-4, with D uncertain. The germline V gene encodes CDR1 LGHDT and CDR2 YNNKEL (reference sequence). The V end lost 2 bases, the J end lost 0 bases, and 10 bases lay between the germline ends. This CDR3 comprises 16 residues. The CDR3 spells CASSQFPTATNEKLFF. Written as DNA, the CDR3 is TGTGCCAGCAGCCAATTCCCCACAGCAACTAATGAAAAACTGTTTTTT.

The CDR3 nucleotides are TGTGCCACCGCACTAGCGACTCTCATGGATGAGCAGTTCTTC. Translated, it gives CATALATLMDEQFF. V usage is TRBV6-5 and J usage is TRBJ2-1, with 7 nucleotides matching TRBD2. This CDR3 is built from 14 residues. Germline assignment: CDR1 MNHEY and CDR2 SVGAGI. V trimming: 10 bases; J trimming: 8 bases; junction bases outside the gene matches: 14.

This chain uses TRBV11-3 with TRBJ2-1; 11 bases agree with TRBD2. Germline V gives CDR1 SGHNT, CDR2 YENEEA. The length of the CDR3 is 13 residues. V lost 0 bases and J lost 15; bases outside the gene matches: 4. The CDR3 DNA sequence: TGTGCCAGCAGCTTAGATTCCCTAGCGGGAGGGTTCTTC. Protein product: CASSLDSLAGGFF.

CDR3 sequence reads: CASSSWTGTYGYTF. The DNA of the CDR3 is TGTGCCAGCAGCTCCTGGACAGGGACCTATGGCTACACCTTC. The chain joins TRBV7-9 to TRBJ1-2; 8 bases map to TRBD1. The CDR3 covers 14 residues. Per the germline V gene, CDR1 is SEHNR and CDR2 is FQNEAQ (reference sequence). V was pared by 4 bases and J by 4 bases, with 5 bases of the junction left unmatched. The whole variable domain, filled in from reference TRBV7-9 and TRBJ1-2, reads DTGVSQNPRHKITKRGQNVTFRCDPISEHNRLYWYRQTLGQGPEFLTYFQNEAQLEKSRLLSDRFSAERPKGSFSTLEIQRTEQGDSAMYLCASSSWTGTYGYTFGSGTRLTVV.

This chain uses TRBV29-1 with TRBJ2-3, with D unresolved. Trimming stripped 3 bases from V and 5 bases from J, with 15 bases between. The CDR3 contains 14 residues. CDR1 is SQVTM and CDR2 is ANQGSEA in the germline V gene. CDR3 in DNA: TGCAGCGTTGAGTCGTGGGCCGATGGAGATACGCAGTATTTT. Translation: CSVESWADGDTQYF.

The V gene is TRBV19, the J gene TRBJ2-1; TRBD2 might be the D (6 bases). V was clipped by 5 bases and J by 5 bases, with 13 bases between them. CDR1 is LNHDA and CDR2 is SQIVND in the germline V gene (reference sequence). The CDR3 runs 14 residues. The CDR3 is CASSLGTVDNEQFF. As DNA, the CDR3 is TGTGCCAGTAGTCTCGGGACTGTCGACAATGAGCAGTTCTTC.

The chain couples TRBV6-1 to TRBJ2-3; 7 positions agree with TRBD1. The CDR3 spans 15 residues. Germline assignment: CDR1 MNHNS and CDR2 SASEGT. V shed 2 bases and J 7 bases; nucleotides not matched to a gene: 9. CDR3 bases: TGTGCCAGCAGTGAACTGGACAGGACGGAATATACGCAGTATTTT. It specifies CASSELDRTEYTQYF.

This chain links TRBV5-1 with TRBJ2-2, with 7 nucleotides matching TRBD1. The germline CDR1 and CDR2 sequences are SGHRS and YFSETQ. The CDR3 spans 14 residues. Losses at the gene ends were 5 bases for V and 1 base for J; bases not matched to a gene: 2. The CDR3 protein is CASSRGRNTGELFF. In nucleotides, the CDR3 is TGCGCCAGCAGTAGGGGGCGGAACACCGGGGAGCTGTTTTTT.

V gene TRBV4-1 combines with J gene TRBJ1-5; D perhaps matches TRBD1 (5 bases). Germline-derived CDR1 and CDR2 are MGHRA and YSYEKL. With 4 bases removed from V and 2 bases from J, the gap between germline ends came to 18 bases. The CDR3 totals 17 residues. This CDR3 is CASSPGLGGRGNQPQHF. In DNA form, the CDR3 reads TGCGCCAGCAGCCCAGGGCTCGGGGGAAGGGGCAATCAGCCCCAGCATTTT.

J is TRBJ1-1 and V is TRBV5-1; D unresolved. The CDR3 is 14 residues long. V was shortened by 4 bases and J by 1 base, with 11 bases between the two germline ends. CDR1 is SGHRS, CDR2 YFSETQ, per germline. This CDR3 is CASSPRGGNTEAFF. The CDR3 coding sequence is TGCGCCAGCAGCCCCCGTGGCGGGAACACTGAAGCTTTCTTT.

This rearrangement joins TRBV6-5 to TRBJ1-3; 7 bases are a match to TRBD1. V lost 6 bases to trimming and J lost 2 bases; unmatched junction nucleotides: 7. This CDR3 spans 15 amino acids. The germline V gene encodes CDR1 MNHEY and CDR2 SVGAGI. The CDR3 protein is CASRRGQVTGNTIYF. Here the CDR3 DNA reads TGTGCCAGCAGGAGGGGGCAGGTGACTGGAAACACCATATATTTT.

V is TRBV24-1 and J is TRBJ2-3; 8 nucleotides match TRBD1. From germline, CDR1 is KGHDR and CDR2 SFDVKD. Trimming cost V 4 bases and J 4 bases; bases outside gene matches: 9. This CDR3 spans 16 amino acids. CDR3 DNA: TGTGCCACCAGTGACCGGGGACAGGAGGGCGCAGATACGCAGTATTTT. This encodes CATSDRGQEGADTQYF.

The chain uses TRBV29-1 and TRBJ1-2; 7 nucleotides agree with TRBD1. V trimming: 4 bases; J trimming: 8 bases; junction bases outside the gene matches: 7. Per germline, CDR1 SQVTM and CDR2 ANQGSEA. CDR3 size: 12 residues. The CDR3 sequence is CSVVAGGRGYTF. The CDR3 region has the DNA TGCAGCGTTGTAGCAGGGGGGCGAGGCTACACCTTC.